These 3 T cell receptor beta chains share one sample of origin, sequenced in a study of blood T cell repertoires in COVID-19. Profiling relied on immunoSEQ multiplex PCR, and the TCRdb table lists in-frame clones only, not all of them. The profile shows under 95,000 clones, 65% to 90% of them singletons. Sequenced material: peripheral blood. Source of these receptors: a man between 50 and 59 years old with COVID-19, enrolled during active disease.

This clone was counted only a few times. V and J are TRBV2 and TRBJ1-2, with 12 bases that match TRBD1. Germline CDR1 is SNHLY and CDR2 is FYNNEI. This CDR3 has 15 amino acids. V trimming: 0 bases; J trimming: 7 bases; junction bases outside the gene matches: 3. The CDR3 here is CASSEAGQGAFGYTF. CDR3 nucleotide sequence: TGTGCCAGCAGTGAAGCGGGACAGGGGGCGTTTGGCTACACCTTC.

The V call is TRBV19, the J call TRBJ1-2; 8 bases line up with TRBD1. Germline V gives CDR1 LNHDA, CDR2 SQIVND (reference sequence). This CDR3 has 14 residues. J lost 4 bases, V lost 9 bases, and 10 bases had no gene match. CDR3 sequence: CASSGTGILYGYTF. The CDR3 DNA reads as TGTGCCAGCAGCGGGACAGGTATTCTCTATGGCTACACCTTC. The variable domain in full, with the rest retrieved from reference TRBV19 and TRBJ1-2, is DGGITQSPKYLFRKEGQNVTLSCEQNLNHDAMYWYRQDPGQGLRLIYYSQIVNDFQKGDIAEGYSVSREKKESFPLTVTSAQKNPTAFYLCASSGTGILYGYTFGSGTRLTVV.

The rearrangement links TRBV18 to TRBJ1-2; 7 positions match TRBD1. Germline assignment: CDR1 KGHSH and CDR2 LQKENI. CDR3 size: 14 residues. The V segment lost 5 bases and the J segment 5 bases; nucleotides outside the gene matches: 8. CDR3 DNA sequence: TGTGCCAGCTCATCCGACAGGGTGGGGTATGGCTACACCTTC. Protein: CASSSDRVGYGYTF.